This record looks at one T cell receptor beta chain sequence and its context. What it binds is unknown. This entry comes from a study of cytomegalovirus exposure and HLA in healthy donors. Study results and limitations: The authors enumerated some 170 TCR beta chains as linked to cytomegalovirus. Presence/absence analyses treated sequencing depth as roughly uniform across donors.

Germline V gene data show CDR1 as SGHDT and CDR2 as YYEEEE. CDR3 length equals 13 residues. Trimming removed 7 bases from V and 3 bases from J; junction bases left unmatched: 6. The PCR employed 60 Vbeta primers together with 13 Jbeta primers. The repertoire was sequenced with immunoSEQ multiplex PCR; TCRdb's copy has only in-frame clones and lacks some. The sample has roughly 130,000 clones; roughly two thirds are singletons. Input material: PBMCs. The chain carries TRBV5-6 and TRBJ1-2, with 7 bases that match TRBD1. The receptor was isolated from a man younger than 45 in good health and CMV-seropositive. The CDR3 coding sequence is TGTGCCAGCGGACGGGACAGCCACTATGGCTACACCTTC. This encodes CASGRDSHYGYTF.